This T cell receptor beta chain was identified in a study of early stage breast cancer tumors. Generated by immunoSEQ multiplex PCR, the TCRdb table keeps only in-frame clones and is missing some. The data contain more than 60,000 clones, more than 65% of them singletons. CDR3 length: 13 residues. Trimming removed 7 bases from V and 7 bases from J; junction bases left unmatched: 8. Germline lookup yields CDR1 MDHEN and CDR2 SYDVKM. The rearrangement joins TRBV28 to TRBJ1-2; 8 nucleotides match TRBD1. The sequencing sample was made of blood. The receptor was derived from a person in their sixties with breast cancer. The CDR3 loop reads CASTKGQGGGYTF. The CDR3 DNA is TGTGCCAGCACCAAAGGACAGGGAGGTGGCTACACCTTC.